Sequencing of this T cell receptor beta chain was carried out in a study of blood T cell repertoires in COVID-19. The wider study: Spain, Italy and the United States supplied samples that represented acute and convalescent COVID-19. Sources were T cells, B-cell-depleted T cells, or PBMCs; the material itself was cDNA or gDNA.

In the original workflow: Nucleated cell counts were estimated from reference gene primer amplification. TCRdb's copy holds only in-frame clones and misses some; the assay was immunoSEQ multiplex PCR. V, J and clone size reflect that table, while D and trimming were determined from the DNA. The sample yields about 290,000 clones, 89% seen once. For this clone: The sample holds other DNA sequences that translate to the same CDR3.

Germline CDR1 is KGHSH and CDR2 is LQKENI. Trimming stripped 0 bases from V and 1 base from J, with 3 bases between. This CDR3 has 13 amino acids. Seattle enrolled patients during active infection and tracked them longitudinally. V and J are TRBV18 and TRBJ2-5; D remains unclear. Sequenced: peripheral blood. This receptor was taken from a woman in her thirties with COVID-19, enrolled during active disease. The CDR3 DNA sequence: TGTGCCAGCTCACCACCCAGCCAAGAGACCCAGTACTTC. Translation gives CASSPPSQETQYF.